Listed below are T cell receptor beta chains from one sample, sequenced in a study of T cell responses to AZD1222 COVID-19 vaccine. Clones were sequenced by immunoSEQ multiplex PCR, and TCRdb holds only the in-frame ones, with some missing. The sample shows about 110,000 clones, around 87% of them seen only once. Source: peripheral blood, taken on day 0 of AZD1222 vaccination. The receptor set was obtained from an adult in good health. Each CDR3 is given with its conserved first and last residue. The D gene is left open where the match is weak. The size entry is marked missing in some rows and otherwise reads once, few, many or a size class.

CDR3 protein: CASSLDLGSNTEAFF
CDR3 DNA: TGCGCCAGCAGCTTGGATCTGGGAAGTAACACTGAAGCTTTCTTT
J gene: TRBJ1-1
clone size: .
V gene: TRBV5-1
D gene: .

CDR3 protein: CASSYSPTYQGGGYTF
CDR3 DNA: TGTGCCAGCAGTTACTCCCCTACGTACCAGGGCGGTGGCTACACCTTC
J gene: TRBJ1-2
clone size: .
V gene: TRBV6-6
D gene: .

CDR3 protein: CASSRVGAYEQYF
CDR3 DNA: TGTGCCAGCAGCCGCGTAGGGGCCTACGAGCAGTACTTC
J gene: TRBJ2-7
clone size: few
V gene: TRBV5-4
D gene: .

CDR3 protein: CASSTRQGAYEQYF
CDR3 DNA: TGTGCCAGCAGCACTAGACAGGGGGCCTACGAGCAGTACTTC
J gene: TRBJ2-7
clone size: .
V gene: TRBV6-2/TRBV6-3
D gene: TRBD1

CDR3 protein: CASSLGTGDEQYF
CDR3 DNA: TGTGCCAGCAGTTTGGGGACAGGCGACGAGCAGTACTTC
J gene: TRBJ2-7
clone size: .
V gene: TRBV12-3/TRBV12-4
D gene: TRBD1

CDR3 protein: CASSPDLGVSNEKLFF
CDR3 DNA: TGTGCCAGCTCACCTGACCTTGGGGTGTCTAATGAAAAACTGTTTTTT
J gene: TRBJ1-4
clone size: few
V gene: TRBV18
D gene: .

CDR3 protein: CAISEPDDQPQHF
CDR3 DNA: TGTGCCATCAGTGAACCCGACGATCAGCCCCAGCATTTT
J gene: TRBJ1-5
clone size: .
V gene: TRBV10-3
D gene: .

CDR3 protein: CSVSGGEQFF
CDR3 DNA: TGCAGCGTCTCCGGCGGAGAGCAGTTCTTC
J gene: TRBJ2-1
clone size: .
V gene: TRBV29-1
D gene: .

CDR3 protein: CASSHSRRDREETQYF
CDR3 DNA: TGCGCCAGCAGCCACAGCCGCCGGGACAGGGAAGAGACCCAGTACTTC
J gene: TRBJ2-5
clone size: .
V gene: TRBV4-1
D gene: TRBD1

CDR3 protein: CAMQGTSYGYTF
CDR3 DNA: TGTGCCATGCAGGGTACTTCCTACGGCTACACCTTC
J gene: TRBJ1-2
clone size: .
V gene: TRBV5-4
D gene: .

CDR3 protein: CASSYSGTGSDEQYF
CDR3 DNA: TGTGCCAGCAGTTACTCCGGGACAGGGAGTGACGAGCAGTACTTC
J gene: TRBJ2-7
clone size: once
V gene: TRBV6-2/TRBV6-3
D gene: TRBD1

CDR3 protein: CASSPRGELGTDTQYF
CDR3 DNA: TGTGCCAGCTCTCCAAGGGGTGAACTCGGCACAGATACGCAGTATTTT
J gene: TRBJ2-3
clone size: .
V gene: TRBV4-2
D gene: .

CDR3 protein: CASSLDVANEQFF
CDR3 DNA: TGTGCCAGCAGCTTAGATGTGGCCAATGAGCAGTTCTTC
J gene: TRBJ2-1
clone size: .
V gene: TRBV11-2
D gene: .

CDR3 protein: CASGLHQWALRRTQYF
CDR3 DNA: TGTGCTAGTGGTCTCCACCAGTGGGCTCTACGGCGGACCCAGTACTTC
J gene: TRBJ2-5
clone size: .
V gene: TRBV12-5
D gene: .

CDR3 protein: CASSYSPGSSYEQYF
CDR3 DNA: TGTGCCAGCAGCTACTCCCCGGGGAGCTCCTACGAGCAGTACTTC
J gene: TRBJ2-7
clone size: few
V gene: TRBV5-6
D gene: .

CDR3 protein: CATRGGGQNTEAFF
CDR3 DNA: TGTGCCACCAGAGGAGGGGGACAGAACACTGAAGCTTTCTTT
J gene: TRBJ1-1
clone size: .
V gene: TRBV15
D gene: .

CDR3 protein: CASSYRQNQPQHF
CDR3 DNA: TGTGCCAGCAGTTATCGTCAGAACCAGCCCCAGCATTTT
J gene: TRBJ1-5
clone size: few
V gene: TRBV6-5
D gene: .

CDR3 protein: CASSLHYYEQYF
CDR3 DNA: TGTGCCAGCAGCCTACACTACTACGAGCAGTACTTC
J gene: TRBJ2-7
clone size: .
V gene: TRBV14
D gene: .

CDR3 protein: CASSQSTGGNYGYTF
CDR3 DNA: TGTGCCAGCAGCCAATCCACAGGGGGAAACTATGGCTACACCTTC
J gene: TRBJ1-2
clone size: once
V gene: TRBV3-1/TRBV3-2
D gene: TRBD1

CDR3 protein: CASSYIGVYEQYF
CDR3 DNA: TGTGCCAGCAGTTACATAGGGGTCTACGAGCAGTACTTC
J gene: TRBJ2-7
clone size: .
V gene: TRBV6-2/TRBV6-3
D gene: .

CDR3 protein: CAMGASPHTGELFF
CDR3 DNA: TGTGCCATGGGGGCATCTCCACACACCGGGGAGCTGTTTTTT
J gene: TRBJ2-2
clone size: .
V gene: TRBV10-3
D gene: .

CDR3 protein: CASSFSLNTEAFF
CDR3 DNA: TGCGCCAGCAGCTTCAGTCTGAACACTGAAGCTTTCTTT
J gene: TRBJ1-1
clone size: .
V gene: TRBV5-1
D gene: .

CDR3 protein: CASSQGPGLENIQYF
CDR3 DNA: TGTGCCAGCTCCCAGGGGCCGGGACTAGAAAACATTCAGTACTTC
J gene: TRBJ2-4
clone size: .
V gene: TRBV7-6
D gene: TRBD2

CDR3 protein: CAISDLDRGPQPQHF
CDR3 DNA: TGTGCCATCAGTGATCTGGACAGGGGCCCTCAGCCCCAGCATTTT
J gene: TRBJ1-5
clone size: .
V gene: TRBV10-3
D gene: TRBD1

CDR3 protein: CASSPRSPGELFF
CDR3 DNA: TGTGCCAGCAGTCCGAGGTCCCCCGGGGAGCTGTTTTTT
J gene: TRBJ2-2
clone size: .
V gene: TRBV12-3/TRBV12-4
D gene: .

CDR3 protein: CASSIDSGGPVDTQYF
CDR3 DNA: TGTGCCAGTAGTATAGACAGCGGGGGGCCAGTAGATACGCAGTATTTT
J gene: TRBJ2-3
clone size: .
V gene: TRBV19
D gene: TRBD2